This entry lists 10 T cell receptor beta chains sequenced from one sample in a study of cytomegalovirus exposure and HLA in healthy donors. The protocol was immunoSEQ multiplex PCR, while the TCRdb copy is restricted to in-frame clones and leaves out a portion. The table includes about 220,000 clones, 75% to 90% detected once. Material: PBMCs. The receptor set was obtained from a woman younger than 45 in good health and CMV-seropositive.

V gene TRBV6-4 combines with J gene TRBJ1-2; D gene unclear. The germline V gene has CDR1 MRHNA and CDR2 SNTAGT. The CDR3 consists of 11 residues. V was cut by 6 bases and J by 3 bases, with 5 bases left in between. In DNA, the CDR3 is TGTGCCAGCAGCAGTCACTATGGCTACACCTTC. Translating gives CASSSHYGYTF.

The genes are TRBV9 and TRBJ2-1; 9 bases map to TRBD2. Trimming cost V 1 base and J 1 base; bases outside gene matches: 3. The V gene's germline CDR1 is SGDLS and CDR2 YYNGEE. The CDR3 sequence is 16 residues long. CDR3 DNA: TGTGCCAGCAGCGTACTAGCGGGGCCTTCCTACAATGAGCAGTTCTTC. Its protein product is CASSVLAGPSYNEQFF.

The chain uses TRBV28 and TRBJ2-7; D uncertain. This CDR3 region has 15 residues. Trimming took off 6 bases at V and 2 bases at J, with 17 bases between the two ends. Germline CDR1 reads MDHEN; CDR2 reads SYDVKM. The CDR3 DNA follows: TGTGCCAGCAGGATACCGGCACAGAGGCCCTACGAGCAGTACTTC. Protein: CASRIPAQRPYEQYF.

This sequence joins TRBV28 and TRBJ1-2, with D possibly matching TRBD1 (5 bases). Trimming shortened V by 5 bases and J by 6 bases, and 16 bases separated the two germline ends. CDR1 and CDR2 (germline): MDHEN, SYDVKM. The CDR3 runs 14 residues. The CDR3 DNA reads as TGTGCCAGCAGTCACCCAACGACAGAAAATGGCTACACCTTC. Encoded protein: CASSHPTTENGYTF.

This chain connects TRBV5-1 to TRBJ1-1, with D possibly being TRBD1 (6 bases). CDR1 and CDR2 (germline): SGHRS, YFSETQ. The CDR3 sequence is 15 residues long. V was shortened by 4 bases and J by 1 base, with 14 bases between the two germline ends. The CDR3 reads CASSPTRTANTEAFF. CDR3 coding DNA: TGCGCCAGCAGCCCCACTCGGACAGCGAACACTGAAGCTTTCTTT.

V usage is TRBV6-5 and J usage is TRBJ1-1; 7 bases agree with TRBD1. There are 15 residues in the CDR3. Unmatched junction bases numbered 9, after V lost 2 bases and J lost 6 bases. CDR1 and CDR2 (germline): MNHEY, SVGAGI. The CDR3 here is CASSYGNRGIAEAFF. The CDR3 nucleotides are TGTGCCAGCAGTTACGGGAACAGGGGAATCGCTGAAGCTTTCTTT.

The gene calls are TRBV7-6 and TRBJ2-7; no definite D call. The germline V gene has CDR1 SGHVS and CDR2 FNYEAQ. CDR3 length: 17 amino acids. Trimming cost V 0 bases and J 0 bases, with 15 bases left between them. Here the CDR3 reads CASSLATDANHSYEQYF. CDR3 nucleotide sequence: TGTGCCAGCAGCTTAGCGACTGACGCAAATCACTCCTACGAGCAGTACTTC.

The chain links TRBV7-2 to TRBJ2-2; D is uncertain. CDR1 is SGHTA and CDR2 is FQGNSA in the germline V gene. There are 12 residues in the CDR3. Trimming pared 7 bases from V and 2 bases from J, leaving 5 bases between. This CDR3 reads CASTVNTGELFF. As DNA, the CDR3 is TGTGCCAGCACCGTTAACACCGGGGAGCTGTTTTTT.

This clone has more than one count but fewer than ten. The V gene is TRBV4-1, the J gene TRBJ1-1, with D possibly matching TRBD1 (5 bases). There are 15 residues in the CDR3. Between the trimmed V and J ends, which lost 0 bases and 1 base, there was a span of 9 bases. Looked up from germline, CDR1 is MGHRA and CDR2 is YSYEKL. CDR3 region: CASSQEAGGNTEAFF. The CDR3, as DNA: TGCGCCAGCAGCCAAGAGGCGGGGGGGAACACTGAAGCTTTCTTT.

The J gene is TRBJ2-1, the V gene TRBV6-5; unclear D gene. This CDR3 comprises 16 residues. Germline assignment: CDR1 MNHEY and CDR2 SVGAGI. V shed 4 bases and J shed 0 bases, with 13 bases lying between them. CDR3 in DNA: TGTGCCAGCAGTTGGAAAAGGGCCAGCTCCTACAATGAGCAGTTCTTC. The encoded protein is CASSWKRASSYNEQFF.